The sequence of this TCR beta chain was determined in a study of beta chain features in type 1 diabetes. Study outcomes and limitations: Within each of all four CD4+ subsets, Type 1 diabetes patients had TCRB CDR3s that were moderately but significantly shorter. Individuals with type 1 diabetes displayed fewer insertions and more deletions at VDJ junctions.

Reverse transcribing all isolated RNA meant expressed TCRB transcripts were sequenced. Deep immunoSEQ sequencing covered naive, central memory and regulatory T cell samples. Assay used: immunoSEQ multiplex PCR; TCRdb lists only in-frame clones, some missing. The repertoire holds 500,000 to 800,000 clones, 9.5% to 15% seen once, with 0.09% to 0.15% in the top ten. About this clone: The antigen remains undetermined.

Only one heparinised blood draw was taken per donor, and its volume averaged around 100 mL. Populations obtained by sorting all exceeded 98% purity. The CDR3 extends over 12 amino acids. V was cut by 5 bases and J by 8 bases, with 15 bases left in between. The germline gives CDR1 SQVTM, CDR2 ANQGSEA. The J gene is TRBJ1-2, the V gene TRBV29-1; D might be TRBD1 (5 bases). The TCR comes from a young man with type 1 diabetes. The sequenced material came from naive CD4+ T cells from blood. Written as DNA, the CDR3 is TGCAGCGTTTCAGGGTCAGAGGGAGGCTACACCTTC. Translated: CSVSGSEGGYTF.